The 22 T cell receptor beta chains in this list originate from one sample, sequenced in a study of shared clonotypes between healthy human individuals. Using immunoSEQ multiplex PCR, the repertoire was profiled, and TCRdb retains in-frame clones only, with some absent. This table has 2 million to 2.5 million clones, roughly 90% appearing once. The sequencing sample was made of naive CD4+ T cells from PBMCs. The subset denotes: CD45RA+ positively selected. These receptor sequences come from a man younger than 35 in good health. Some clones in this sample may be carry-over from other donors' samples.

Here the CDR3 DNA reads TGCGCCAGCAGCAGAGCAGGGATGAGTGAAGAGACCCAGTACTTC. The encoded protein is CASSRAGMSEETQYF. This chain uses TRBV5-1 with TRBJ2-5; tentative D call: TRBD1 (5 bases). Germline loops: CDR1 SGHRS, CDR2 YFSETQ. V was cut by 4 bases and J by 3 bases, with 16 bases left in between. This CDR3 spans 15 amino acids.

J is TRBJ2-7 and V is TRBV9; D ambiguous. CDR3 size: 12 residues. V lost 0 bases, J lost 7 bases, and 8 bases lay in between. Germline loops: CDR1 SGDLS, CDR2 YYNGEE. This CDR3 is CASSVGPGEQYF. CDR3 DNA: TGTGCCAGCAGCGTAGGCCCCGGGGAGCAGTACTTC.

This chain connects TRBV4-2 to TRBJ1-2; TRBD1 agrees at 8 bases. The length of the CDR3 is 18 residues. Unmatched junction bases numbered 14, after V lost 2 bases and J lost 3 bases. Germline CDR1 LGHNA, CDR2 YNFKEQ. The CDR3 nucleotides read TGTGCCAGCAGCCAATTGGTCCCCGGGACAGGAACTTACTATGGCTACACCTTC. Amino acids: CASSQLVPGTGTYYGYTF.

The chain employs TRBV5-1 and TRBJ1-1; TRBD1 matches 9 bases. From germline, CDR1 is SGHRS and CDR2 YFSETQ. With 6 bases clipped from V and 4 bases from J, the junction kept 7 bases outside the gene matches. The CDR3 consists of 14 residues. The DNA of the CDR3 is TGCGCCAGCACTCGGACAGGGGCCAGCACTGAAGCTTTCTTT. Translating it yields CASTRTGASTEAFF.

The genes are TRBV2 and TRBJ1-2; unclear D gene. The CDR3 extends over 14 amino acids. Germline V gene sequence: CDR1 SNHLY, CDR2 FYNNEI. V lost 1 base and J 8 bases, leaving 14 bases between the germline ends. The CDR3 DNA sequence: TGTGCCAGCAGTGAAGATGGGGTGGCCCGCGGCTACACCTTC. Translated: CASSEDGVARGYTF.

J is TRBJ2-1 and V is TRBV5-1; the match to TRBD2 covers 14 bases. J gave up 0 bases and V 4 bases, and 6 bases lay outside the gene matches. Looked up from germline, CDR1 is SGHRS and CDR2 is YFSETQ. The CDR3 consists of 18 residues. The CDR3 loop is CASSRGLAGDYSYNEQFF. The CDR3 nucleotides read TGCGCCAGCAGCCGGGGACTAGCGGGAGACTACTCCTACAATGAGCAGTTCTTC.

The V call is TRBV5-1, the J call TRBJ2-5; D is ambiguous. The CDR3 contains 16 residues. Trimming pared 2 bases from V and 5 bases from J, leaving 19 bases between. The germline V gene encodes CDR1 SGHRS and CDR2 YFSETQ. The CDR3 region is CASSLGSVWSSETQYF. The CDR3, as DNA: TGCGCCAGCAGCTTAGGATCTGTGTGGAGTTCGGAGACCCAGTACTTC.

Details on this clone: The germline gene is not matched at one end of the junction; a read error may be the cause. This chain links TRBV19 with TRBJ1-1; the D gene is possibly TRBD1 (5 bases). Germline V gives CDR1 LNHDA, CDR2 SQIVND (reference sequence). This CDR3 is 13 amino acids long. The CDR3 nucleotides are TGTGCCAGTAGTAATTTACAGGCGGCTGATGCTTTCTTT. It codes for CASSNLQAADAFF.

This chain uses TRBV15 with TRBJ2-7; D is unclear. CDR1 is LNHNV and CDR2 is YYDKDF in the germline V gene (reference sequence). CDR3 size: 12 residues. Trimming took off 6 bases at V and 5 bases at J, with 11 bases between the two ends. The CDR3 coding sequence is TGTGCCACCAGGAAGGATGCGAACGAGCAGTACTTC. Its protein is CATRKDANEQYF.

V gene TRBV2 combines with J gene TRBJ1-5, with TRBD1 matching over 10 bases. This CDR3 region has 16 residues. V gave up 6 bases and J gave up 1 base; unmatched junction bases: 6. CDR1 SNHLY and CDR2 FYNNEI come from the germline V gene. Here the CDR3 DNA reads TGTGCCAGCAGGGAAACGACAGGGGGCAGCAATCAGCCCCAGCATTTT. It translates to CASRETTGGSNQPQHF.

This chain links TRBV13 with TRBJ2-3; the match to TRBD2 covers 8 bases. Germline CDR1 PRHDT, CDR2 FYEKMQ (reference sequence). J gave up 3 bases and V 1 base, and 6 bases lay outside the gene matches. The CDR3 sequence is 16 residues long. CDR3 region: CASSLVSGRGTDTQYF. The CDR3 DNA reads TGTGCCAGCAGCTTAGTCAGCGGGAGAGGGACAGATACGCAGTATTTT. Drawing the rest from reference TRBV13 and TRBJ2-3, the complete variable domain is AAGVIQSPRHLIKEKRETATLKCYPIPRHDTVYWYQQGPGQDPQFLISFYEKMQSDKGSIPDRFSAQQFSDYHSELNMSSLELGDSALYFCASSLVSGRGTDTQYFGPGTRLTVL.

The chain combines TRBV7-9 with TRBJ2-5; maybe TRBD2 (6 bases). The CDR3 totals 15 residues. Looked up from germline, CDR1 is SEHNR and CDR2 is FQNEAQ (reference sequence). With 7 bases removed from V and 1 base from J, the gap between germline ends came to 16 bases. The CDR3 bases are TGTGCCAGCACCACGGGTCAGGGAGGCCAAGAGACCCAGTACTTC. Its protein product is CASTTGQGGQETQYF.

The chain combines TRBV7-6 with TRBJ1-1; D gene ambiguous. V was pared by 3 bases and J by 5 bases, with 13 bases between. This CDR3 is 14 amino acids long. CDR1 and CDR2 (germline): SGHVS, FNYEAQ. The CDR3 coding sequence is TGTGCCAGCAGCTTGCAGGAAGGAGGGACTGAAGCTTTCTTT. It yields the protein CASSLQEGGTEAFF. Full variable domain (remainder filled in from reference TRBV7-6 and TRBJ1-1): GAGVSQSPRYKVTKRGQDVALRCDPISGHVSLYWYRQALGQGPEFLTYFNYEAQQDKSGLPNDRFSAERPEGSISTLTIQRTEQRDSAMYRCASSLQEGGTEAFFGQGTRLTVV.

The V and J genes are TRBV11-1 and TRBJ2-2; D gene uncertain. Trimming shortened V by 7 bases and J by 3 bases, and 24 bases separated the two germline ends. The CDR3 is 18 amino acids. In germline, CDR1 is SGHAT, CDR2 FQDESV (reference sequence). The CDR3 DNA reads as TGTGCCAGCACCTCCCCGATCAGACTCGGTGGGGACACCGGGGAGCTGTTTTTT. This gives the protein CASTSPIRLGGDTGELFF.

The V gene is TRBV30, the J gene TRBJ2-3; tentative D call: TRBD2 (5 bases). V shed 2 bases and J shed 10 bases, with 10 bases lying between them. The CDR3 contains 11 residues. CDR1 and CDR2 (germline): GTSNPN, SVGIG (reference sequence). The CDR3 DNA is TGTGCCTGGAGTCCGGGGAGCTCGCAGTATTTT. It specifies CAWSPGSSQYF.

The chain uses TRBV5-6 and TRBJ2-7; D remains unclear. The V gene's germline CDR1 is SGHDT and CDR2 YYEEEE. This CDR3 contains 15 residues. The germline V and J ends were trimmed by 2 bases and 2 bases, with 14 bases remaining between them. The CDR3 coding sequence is TGTGCCAGCAGCTTCTGGTTTGCGGTAACCTACGAGCAGTACTTC. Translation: CASSFWFAVTYEQYF.

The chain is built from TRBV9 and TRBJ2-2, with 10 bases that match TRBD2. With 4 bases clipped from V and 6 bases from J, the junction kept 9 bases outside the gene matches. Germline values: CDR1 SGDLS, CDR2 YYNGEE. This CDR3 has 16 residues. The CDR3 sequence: CASSKLAGRDAGELFF. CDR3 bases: TGTGCCAGCAGCAAACTAGCGGGAAGAGACGCCGGGGAGCTGTTTTTT. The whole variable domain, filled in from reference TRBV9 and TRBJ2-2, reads DSGVTQTPKHLITATGQRVTLRCSPRSGDLSVYWYQQSLDQGLQFLIQYYNGEERAKGNILERFSAQQFPDLHSELNLSSLELGDSALYFCASSKLAGRDAGELFFGEGSRLTVL.

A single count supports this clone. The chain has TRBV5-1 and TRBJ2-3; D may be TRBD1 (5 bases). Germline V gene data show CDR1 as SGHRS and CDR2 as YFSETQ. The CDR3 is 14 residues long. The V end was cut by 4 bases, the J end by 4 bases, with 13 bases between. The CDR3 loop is CASSIDTGSDTQYF. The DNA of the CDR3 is TGCGCCAGCAGCATCGACACAGGCTCAGATACGCAGTATTTT.

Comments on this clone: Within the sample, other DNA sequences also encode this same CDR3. The CDR3 spells CASSLGPYPYEQYF. CDR3 DNA: TGTGCCAGCAGCTTGGGGCCGTACCCCTACGAGCAGTACTTC. The chain recombines TRBV11-2 with TRBJ2-7; tentative D call: TRBD1 (5 bases). The ends were cut back, 3 bases at V and 2 bases at J, with 11 bases in the middle. Germline CDR1 is SGHAT and CDR2 is FQNNGV. This CDR3 contains 14 residues.

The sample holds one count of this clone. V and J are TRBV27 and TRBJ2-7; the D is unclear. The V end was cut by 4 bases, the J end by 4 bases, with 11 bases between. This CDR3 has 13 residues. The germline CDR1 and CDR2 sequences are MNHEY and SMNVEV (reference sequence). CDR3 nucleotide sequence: TGTGCCAGCAGTTCCCATCCCATATACGAGCAGTACTTC. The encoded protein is CASSSHPIYEQYF.

CDR3 nucleotides: TGCAGCGCCGGCGGGACTAGCGCGAGGTACTACAATGAGCAGTTCTTC. It specifies CSAGGTSARYYNEQFF. This sequence joins TRBV29-1 and TRBJ2-1, with TRBD2 matching over 10 bases. V gave up 7 bases and J gave up 3 bases; unmatched junction bases: 12. The CDR3 runs to 16 residues. The germline V gene has CDR1 SQVTM and CDR2 ANQGSEA.

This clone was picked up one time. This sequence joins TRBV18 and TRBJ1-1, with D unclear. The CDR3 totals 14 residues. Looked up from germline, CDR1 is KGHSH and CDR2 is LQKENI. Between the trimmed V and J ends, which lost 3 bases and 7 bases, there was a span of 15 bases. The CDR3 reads CASSPSRAQREAFF. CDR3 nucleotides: TGTGCCAGCTCACCTTCAAGAGCCCAACGTGAAGCTTTCTTT. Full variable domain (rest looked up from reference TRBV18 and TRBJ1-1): NAGVMQNPRHLVRRRGQEARLRCSPMKGHSHVYWYRQLPEEGLKFMVYLQKENIIDESGMPKERFSAEFPKEGPSILRIQQVVRGDSAAYFCASSPSRAQREAFFGQGTRLTVV.